These 6 T cell receptor beta chains came from one sample sequenced in a study of blood T cell repertoires in COVID-19. Some clones are missing from TCRdb's copy, which holds only in-frame ones; the method was immunoSEQ multiplex PCR. The table includes around 180,000 clones, approximately 83% detected once. Sequenced material: peripheral blood. Receptors originate from a human donor in a cohort sampled during active COVID-19.

Regarding this clone: A read error may produce the germline difference seen at one junction end. The J gene is TRBJ2-3, the V gene TRBV7-7; 7 bases line up with TRBD2. Per germline, CDR1 SSHAT and CDR2 FNYEAQ (reference sequence). CDR3 length equals 16 residues. CDR3 protein: CASSLGTNGGTDTQYF. The CDR3 DNA is TGTGCTAGCAGCTTGGGGACTAACGGGGGCACAGATACGCAGTATTTT.

Note on this clone: This sample includes further DNA sequences coding for the same CDR3. The J gene is TRBJ2-7, the V gene TRBV4-2, with D perhaps matching TRBD2 (5 bases). V was cut by 0 bases and J by 3 bases, with 9 bases left in between. The CDR3 contains 14 residues. Germline V gene lookup returns CDR1 LGHNA and CDR2 YNFKEQ. In DNA, the CDR3 is TGTGCCAGCAGCCAAGATGTAGCGCTCTACGAGCAGTACTTC. This translates into CASSQDVALYEQYF.

The chain links TRBV6-5 to TRBJ2-7; 8 positions agree with TRBD1. J gave up 2 bases and V 6 bases, and 9 bases lay outside the gene matches. The CDR3 runs to 15 residues. Looked up from germline, CDR1 is MNHEY and CDR2 is SVGAGI. CDR3 sequence: CASSAWTGSPYEQYF. The CDR3 region has the DNA TGTGCCAGCAGCGCATGGACAGGGAGTCCCTACGAGCAGTACTTC.

The chain couples TRBV7-9 to TRBJ2-1; 7 nucleotides line up with TRBD1. The CDR3 has 15 amino acids. J gave up 4 bases and V 8 bases, and 11 bases lay outside the gene matches. Germline CDR1 reads SEHNR; CDR2 reads FQNEAQ (reference sequence). CDR3 region: CASAPPGTAYNEQFF. The CDR3 region has the DNA TGTGCCAGCGCTCCCCCCGGGACAGCATACAATGAGCAGTTCTTC.

This clone was seen once. The rearrangement uses TRBV6-5 and TRBJ2-7; 11 positions agree with TRBD1. CDR1 MNHEY and CDR2 SVGAGI come from the germline V gene. V gave up 7 bases and J gave up 2 bases; unmatched junction bases: 7. The CDR3 is 15 residues long. CDR3 DNA sequence: TGTGCCAGCAACGGCGGGACAGGGGGGACCTACGAGCAGTACTTC. Its protein is CASNGGTGGTYEQYF.

This clone was seen only once. The rearrangement joins TRBV27 to TRBJ2-7; the match to TRBD2 covers 7 bases. The CDR3 runs to 19 residues. Germline-derived CDR1 and CDR2 are MNHEY and SMNVEV (reference sequence). The V and J ends lost 5 bases and 4 bases, in that order; junction bases with no gene match: 23. The CDR3 spells CASSRPRDSSQGRAYEQYF. The CDR3 region has the DNA TGTGCCAGCAGTCGCCCCCGTGATAGTTCGCAAGGGAGGGCATACGAGCAGTACTTC.